This T cell receptor beta chain was recorded in a study of blood T cells in healthy people across ages. Study in general: About one barcoded TCR beta cDNA was captured per two T cells.

This clonotype was recorded a few times. Germline CDR1 is LNHNV and CDR2 is YYDKDF (reference sequence). With 0 bases removed from V and 1 base from J, the gap between germline ends came to 4 bases. The CDR3 is 13 residues long. Together with a sample-barcoded 5' primer, a J-beta primer mix was included in a second PCR lasting roughly 6 to 12 cycles. Samples each returned at least 2.5 million CDR3-containing paired-end reads. TCRdb itself ran the 5' RACE reads through MiXCR, one entry per CDR3 protein. The sample contains over a million distinct CDR3 sequences, 42% of which appear only once. The source material was blood. V is TRBV15 and J is TRBJ2-7, with D unclear. This clonotype originated in a woman between 18 and 29 years old in good health. The CDR3 protein is CATSREISYEQYF. The CDR3 coding sequence is TGTGCCACCAGCAGAGAGATTTCCTACGAGCAGTACTTC.